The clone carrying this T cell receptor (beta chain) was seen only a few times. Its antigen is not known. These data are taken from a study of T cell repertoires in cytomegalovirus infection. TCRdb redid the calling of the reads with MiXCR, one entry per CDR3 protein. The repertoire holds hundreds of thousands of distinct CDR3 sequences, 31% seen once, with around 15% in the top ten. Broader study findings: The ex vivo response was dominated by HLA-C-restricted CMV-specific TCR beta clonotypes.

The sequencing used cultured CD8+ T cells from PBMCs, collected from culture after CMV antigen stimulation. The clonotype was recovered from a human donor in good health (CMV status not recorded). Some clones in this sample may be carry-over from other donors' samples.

The DNA of the CDR3 is TGTGCCAGTAGTATTTCAGGGAGGGCGGATCAGCCCCAGCATTTT. Translated: CASSISGRADQPQHF. The chain uses TRBV19 and TRBJ1-5; D possibly corresponds to TRBD1 (5 bases). V lost 3 bases and J 5 bases, leaving 14 bases between the germline ends. Germline V gene sequence: CDR1 LNHDA, CDR2 SQIVND (reference sequence). This CDR3 region has 15 residues.